The 7 T cell receptor beta chains below all came from one sample that was sequenced in a study of T cell responses to AZD1222 COVID-19 vaccine. Some clones are missing from TCRdb's copy, which holds only in-frame ones; the method was immunoSEQ multiplex PCR. The sample records some 150,000 clones, more than 70% being singletons. Sequenced material: peripheral blood, taken on day 0 of AZD1222 vaccination. These TCRs come from an adult in good health.

The chain is built from TRBV4-3 and TRBJ2-7; no definite D call. V shed 0 bases and J shed 0 bases, with 9 bases lying between them. Germline values: CDR1 LGHNA, CDR2 YSLEER. The CDR3 sequence is 15 residues long. The CDR3 sequence: CASSQDLGSSYEQYF. The CDR3 coding sequence is TGCGCCAGCAGCCAAGATTTAGGTAGCTCCTACGAGCAGTACTTC.

This chain links TRBV12-3 or TRBV12-4 with TRBJ2-1; no clear D. The V and J ends lost 8 bases and 6 bases respectively, with 8 bases between them. CDR3 length: 11 amino acids. CDR3 coding DNA: TGTGCCAGCCAGCTTCTCAATGAGCAGTTCTTC. Its protein is CASQLLNEQFF.

This sequence joins TRBV9 and TRBJ2-7; D possibly corresponds to TRBD1 (6 bases). Germline V gives CDR1 SGDLS, CDR2 YYNGEE. The V gene lost 4 bases and the J gene lost 6 bases, with 20 bases spanning the gap. CDR3 size: 15 residues. Here the CDR3 DNA reads TGTGCCAGCAGCCCCGACCCCCACAGGGTGGCCGAGCAGTACTTC. Amino acid sequence: CASSPDPHRVAEQYF.

This clone was seen a single time. The V and J genes are TRBV11-2 and TRBJ2-7; D is perhaps TRBD1 (6 bases). Germline V gives CDR1 SGHAT, CDR2 FQNNGV. The CDR3 runs 15 residues. V was cut by 5 bases and J by 0 bases, with 14 bases left in between. The CDR3: CASSRDRHRSYEQYF. CDR3 sequence (DNA): TGTGCCAGCAGCCGCGACAGGCACCGCTCCTACGAGCAGTACTTC.

The chain links TRBV27 to TRBJ1-2, with TRBD1 identical over 9 bases. Germline-derived CDR1 and CDR2 are MNHEY and SMNVEV (reference sequence). The CDR3 spans 14 residues. The V gene end was trimmed by 5 bases and the J gene end by 4 bases; junction bases not matched to a gene: 5. The DNA of the CDR3 is TGTGCCAGCAGTACTCGACAGGGGGGCTATGGCTACACCTTC. This gives the protein CASSTRQGGYGYTF.

V and J are TRBV7-8 and TRBJ1-5; D is possibly TRBD1 (5 bases). This CDR3 spans 15 amino acids. Trimming left V 5 bases short and J 4 bases short, with 15 bases between. Germline V gene sequence: CDR1 SGHVS, CDR2 FQNEAQ. CDR3 in amino acids: CASSPGQGGNQPQHF. The CDR3 DNA reads as TGTGCCAGCAGCCCGGGTCAGGGTGGGAATCAGCCCCAGCATTTT.

This clone was seen a single time. This rearrangement joins TRBV7-8 to TRBJ2-7, with 13 bases fitting TRBD2. Germline CDR1 SGHVS, CDR2 FQNEAQ. The CDR3 sequence is 14 residues long. V lost 5 bases and J lost 7; bases outside the gene matches: 5. The CDR3 nucleotides read TGTGCCAGCAGCCCTCCGGGACTAGCGGGGGAGCAGTACTTC. It yields the protein CASSPPGLAGEQYF.